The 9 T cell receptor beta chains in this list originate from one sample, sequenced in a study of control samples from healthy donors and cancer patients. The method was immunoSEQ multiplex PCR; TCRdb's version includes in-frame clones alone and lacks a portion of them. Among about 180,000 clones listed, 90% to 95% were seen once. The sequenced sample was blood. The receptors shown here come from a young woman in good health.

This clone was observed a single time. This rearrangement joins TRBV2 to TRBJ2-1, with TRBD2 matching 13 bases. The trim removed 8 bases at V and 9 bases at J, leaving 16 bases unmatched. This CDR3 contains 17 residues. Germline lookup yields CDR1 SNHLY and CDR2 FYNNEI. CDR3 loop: CASFRPGTSGRGIEQFF. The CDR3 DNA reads TGTGCCAGCTTCAGGCCTGGAACTAGCGGGAGGGGTATTGAGCAGTTCTTC.

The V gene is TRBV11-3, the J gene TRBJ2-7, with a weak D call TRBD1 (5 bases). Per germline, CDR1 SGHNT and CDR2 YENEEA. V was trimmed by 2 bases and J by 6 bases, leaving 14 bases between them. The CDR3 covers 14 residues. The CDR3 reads CASSLKGSISEQYF. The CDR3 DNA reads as TGTGCCAGCAGCTTAAAGGGGTCGATATCCGAGCAGTACTTC.

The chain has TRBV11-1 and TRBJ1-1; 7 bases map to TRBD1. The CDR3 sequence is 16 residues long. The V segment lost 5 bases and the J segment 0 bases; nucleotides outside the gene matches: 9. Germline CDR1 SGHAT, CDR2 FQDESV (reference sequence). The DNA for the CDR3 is TGTGCCAGCAGCGGGGGACAGTTCTACCTGAACACTGAAGCTTTCTTT. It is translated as CASSGGQFYLNTEAFF.

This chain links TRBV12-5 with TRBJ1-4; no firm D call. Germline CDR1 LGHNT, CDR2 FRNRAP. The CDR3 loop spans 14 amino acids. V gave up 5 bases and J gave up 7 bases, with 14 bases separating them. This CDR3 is CASGTIPDFEKLFF. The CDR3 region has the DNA TGTGCTAGTGGTACGATCCCAGACTTTGAAAAACTGTTTTTT.

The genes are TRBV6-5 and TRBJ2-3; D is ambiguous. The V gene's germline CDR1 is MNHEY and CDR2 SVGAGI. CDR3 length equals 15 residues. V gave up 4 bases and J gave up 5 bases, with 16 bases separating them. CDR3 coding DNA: TGTGCCAGCAGTTTGAACTACGGAAGAGGAGATACGCAGTATTTT. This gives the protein CASSLNYGRGDTQYF.

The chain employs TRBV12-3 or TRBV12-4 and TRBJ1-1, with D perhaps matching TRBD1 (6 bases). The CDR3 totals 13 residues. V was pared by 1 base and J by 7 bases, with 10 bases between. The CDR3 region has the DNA TGTGCCAGCAGTTTAGTCGGACAGTTTGAAGCTTTCTTT. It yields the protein CASSLVGQFEAFF.

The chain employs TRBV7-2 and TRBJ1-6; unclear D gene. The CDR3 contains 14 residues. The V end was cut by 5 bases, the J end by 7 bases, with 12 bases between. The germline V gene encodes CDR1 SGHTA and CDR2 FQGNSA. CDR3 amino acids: CASSPLGNNSPLHF. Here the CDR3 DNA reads TGTGCCAGCAGCCCCTTGGGGAACAATTCACCCCTCCACTTT.

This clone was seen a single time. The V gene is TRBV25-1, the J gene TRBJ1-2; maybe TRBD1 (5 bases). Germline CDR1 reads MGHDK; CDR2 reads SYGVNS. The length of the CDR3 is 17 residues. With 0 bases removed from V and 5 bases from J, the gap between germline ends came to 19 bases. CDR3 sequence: CASSEYIEGRSSYGYTF. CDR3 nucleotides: TGTGCCAGCAGTGAATATATTGAGGGGAGGTCCTCATATGGCTACACCTTC.

The CDR3 region is CASSVGQGDTGELFF. The CDR3 coding sequence is TGTGCCAGCTCCGTTGGACAGGGGGACACCGGGGAGCTGTTTTTT. The rearrangement joins TRBV18 to TRBJ2-2; 10 bases are a match to TRBD1. The CDR3 sequence is 15 residues long. Germline V gene lookup returns CDR1 KGHSH and CDR2 LQKENI. J gave up 3 bases and V 6 bases, and 4 bases lay outside the gene matches.